These T cell receptor beta chains were read from a single sample in a study of human T cells and chemical hapten exposure. Each CDR3 protein gets one entry after TCRdb re-called the RACE reads with MiXCR. There are 150,000 to 200,000 distinct CDR3 sequences in the sample; approximately 20% occur only once, and about 6.7% lies in the top ten. The sequencing here drew on whole blood, taken in connection with sensitization to the hapten diphenylcyclopropenone (DPC). Source of these receptors: a woman between 45 and 60 years old with alopecia areata. Some clones in this sample may be carry-over from other donors' samples. CDR3s include the opening cysteine and the closing phenylalanine or tryptophan. Fields, in order: CDR3 DNA, CDR3 protein, D gene, clone size, J gene, V gene. A D gene is named only where the DNA matches it firmly. Size is omitted from some rows. Given values are once, few, many or a class for expanded clones.

TGTGCCAGCAGCATTTCCAGCGGGAGCGCTACAGATACGCAGTATTTT	CASSISSGSATDTQYF	TRBD2	-	TRBJ2-3	TRBV7-4
TGTGCCAGCTCACAGACAGGGGGTGAGACCCAGTACTTC	CASSQTGGETQYF	TRBD1	few	TRBJ2-5	TRBV18
TGTGCCAGCAGCCTTAAGACCCAGGGACTAGCGGACTACAATGAGCAGTTCTTC	CASSLKTQGLADYNEQFF	TRBD2	-	TRBJ2-1	TRBV12-3/TRBV12-4
TGTGCCAGCAGTTCCGGACGGCCCGATCAGCCCCAGCATTTT	CASSSGRPDQPQHF	-	-	TRBJ1-5	TRBV6-5
TGTGCCAGTAGCAAACTAGCGGGAGGGTACAATGAGCAGTTCTTC	CASSKLAGGYNEQFF	TRBD2	-	TRBJ2-1	TRBV19
TGTGCCAGCAGCACGAGGGTAGCCCGGGGGAACGAGCAGTACTTC	CASSTRVARGNEQYF	-	-	TRBJ2-7	TRBV7-8
TGTGCCAGCAGCGCGGACAGGGGACAAGAAACCGGGGAGCTGTTTTTT	CASSADRGQETGELFF	TRBD1	few	TRBJ2-2	TRBV7-9
TGTGCCGCTCACACGGAACCTTTCTACGAGCAGTACTTC	CAAHTEPFYEQYF	-	few	TRBJ2-7	TRBV10-3
TGCGCCAGCAGCTCCTCGGACGGTAACTATGGCTACACCTTC	CASSSSDGNYGYTF	-	few	TRBJ1-2	TRBV5-1
TGTGCCAGCAGTTATAACAGCGGAGCCAAAAACATTCAGTACTTC	CASSYNSGAKNIQYF	-	few	TRBJ2-4	TRBV6-2/TRBV6-3
TGTGCCAGCAGCCAACAGGGGTCAGGCAATCAGCCCCAGCATTTT	CASSQQGSGNQPQHF	TRBD1	-	TRBJ1-5	TRBV12-3/TRBV12-4
TGCAGCGTTGAAGGCCGTGGTACAGGGTTGTATGAGCAGTTCTTC	CSVEGRGTGLYEQFF	-	few	TRBJ2-1	TRBV29-1
TGCGCCAGCAGCTTGGGACGCGCTAATCCAGCGGACGAGCAGTACTTC	CASSLGRANPADEQYF	-	few	TRBJ2-7	TRBV5-1
TGCAGTGCTAGTCCGGCTAGCGGGAAAACGGGGGAGACCCAGTACTTC	CSASPASGKTGETQYF	TRBD2	-	TRBJ2-5	TRBV20-1
TGTGCCAGCAGTGAAGTCGGGGCCTCTTATGGCTACACCTTC	CASSEVGASYGYTF	-	few	TRBJ1-2	TRBV2
TGCAGTGCGGGTATAGGAAGTCATCAGCCCCAGCATTTT	CSAGIGSHQPQHF	-	few	TRBJ1-5	TRBV20-1
TGCGCCAGCAGAGGTGGCCCTGGGAGGAAGGAGCAGTTCTTC	CASRGGPGRKEQFF	-	few	TRBJ2-1	TRBV5-1
TGTGCCAGCAGCCAAGCAAGAAGCGGGAGGGGGGTCGCCGGGGAGCTGTTTTTT	CASSQARSGRGVAGELFF	TRBD2	many	TRBJ2-2	TRBV4-2
TGTGCCATCAGTGATAAGAGGGACACCAACTATGGCTACACCTTC	CAISDKRDTNYGYTF	-	-	TRBJ1-2	TRBV10-3
TGTGCCAGCAGATTAGGGTACAATGAGCAGTTCTTC	CASRLGYNEQFF	-	few	TRBJ2-1	TRBV12-3/TRBV12-4
TGTGCCAGCAGCGGACCGCGGACCTTGGCCTACGAGCAGTACTTC	CASSGPRTLAYEQYF	-	-	TRBJ2-7	TRBV12-3/TRBV12-4
TGCGCCAGCAGCTTACGGCGGGAGGGAGGTAGAGTTGAGCAGTTCTTC	CASSLRREGGRVEQFF	TRBD2	-	TRBJ2-1	TRBV5-1
TGCGCCAGCAGCCTAACAGGGTTTGAAGGCTATGGCTACACCTTC	CASSLTGFEGYGYTF	-	-	TRBJ1-2	TRBV5-1
TGTGCCAGCAGCGTTCAGGCGGGAGGGCCAAATGAGCAGTTCTTC	CASSVQAGGPNEQFF	TRBD2	few	TRBJ2-1	TRBV9
TGTGCCAGCAGCCCTCTGATCGGGACTCGCCAAGAGACCCAGTACTTC	CASSPLIGTRQETQYF	-	-	TRBJ2-5	TRBV11-3
TGCAGCGTGCGGCCCGGGAGGGCCACAGAGACCCAGTACTTC	CSVRPGRATETQYF	TRBD2	few	TRBJ2-5	TRBV29-1
TGCAGTGCTAACCGGGACGCCAACCTGGGCGAGCAGTACTTC	CSANRDANLGEQYF	-	few	TRBJ2-7	TRBV20-1
TGCAGCGCTAGGACTAGCGGGGTTGGCACAGATACGCAGTATTTT	CSARTSGVGTDTQYF	TRBD2	-	TRBJ2-3	TRBV29-1
TGCGCCAGCAGCTTGGGGGGTGAAGATACGCAGTATTTT	CASSLGGEDTQYF	-	-	TRBJ2-3	TRBV5-1
TGTGCCACCAGCAGAGATCCAACGCTCTCCTACGAGCAGTACTTC	CATSRDPTLSYEQYF	-	few	TRBJ2-7	TRBV15
TGTGCCAGCAGGGCTCCTAGCACAGATACGCAGTATTTT	CASRAPSTDTQYF	-	many	TRBJ2-3	TRBV2
TGTGCCACCGACGGGCAGGGGAGCTCCTACAATGAGCAGTTCTTC	CATDGQGSSYNEQFF	-	-	TRBJ2-1	TRBV7-9
TGTGCCAGCAGTTTACAGGGGGCTGGGTTTAGGTACGAGCAGTACTTC	CASSLQGAGFRYEQYF	TRBD1	-	TRBJ2-7	TRBV27
TGCAGCGTTGAAGTTGAGGGGCGTCCCCAGCATTTT	CSVEVEGRPQHF	-	-	TRBJ1-5	TRBV29-1
TGCAGTACGGTGCAATTCAACACTGAAGCTTTCTTT	CSTVQFNTEAFF	-	many	TRBJ1-1	TRBV20-1
TGTGCCTGGAGTGTTGGTGAGGTGGGCTACAACTTC	CAWSVGEVGYNF	-	-	TRBJ1-2	TRBV30
TGTGCCAGTAGTATGACCCACTCCTCTGGGGAGCTGTTTTTT	CASSMTHSSGELFF	-	-	TRBJ2-2	TRBV19
TGTGCCAGCAGTTCGTCGGGAATCAGGGCTGGGGAGCTGTTTTTT	CASSSSGIRAGELFF	-	-	TRBJ2-2	TRBV12-3/TRBV12-4
TGTGCCAGCAGCGCCACCGGGACTTCCAACACCGGGGAGCTGTTTTTT	CASSATGTSNTGELFF	-	-	TRBJ2-2	TRBV9
TGTGCCAGTGGGAAGGGGTTAGACCAGCCCCAGCATTTT	CASGKGLDQPQHF	-	few	TRBJ1-5	TRBV27
TGCAGCGTTGTGACGGTGAACACTGAAGCTTTCTTT	CSVVTVNTEAFF	-	few	TRBJ1-1	TRBV29-1
TGCGCCAGCAGCTCCCGGGTCGGATCGAACACCGGGGAGCTGTTTTTT	CASSSRVGSNTGELFF	-	-	TRBJ2-2	TRBV4-1
TGTGCCAGCAGTTACGTTCTCCCGGGACAGGGGGACGATACGCAGTATTTT	CASSYVLPGQGDDTQYF	TRBD1	few	TRBJ2-3	TRBV6-5
TGCAGTGCTAGGGAGCTCGACAGGTCCCCGGCGGAGACCCAGTACTTC	CSARELDRSPAETQYF	-	-	TRBJ2-5	TRBV20-1
TGTGCCAGCAGCTTAGGAACCGTTCTGGGGACCCAGTACTTC	CASSLGTVLGTQYF	-	-	TRBJ2-5	TRBV7-2
TGTGCCAGCAGCTTGGGAATAGCGGGAGGATACACCGGGGAGCTGTTTTTT	CASSLGIAGGYTGELFF	TRBD2	many	TRBJ2-2	TRBV7-8
TGTGCCAGCAGCCAAGCGGGGAGCTCCTACGAGCAGTACTTC	CASSQAGSSYEQYF	-	once	TRBJ2-7	TRBV3-1
TGCAGCACCCGGACTAGCGGGTCCTACAATGAGCAGTTCTTC	CSTRTSGSYNEQFF	TRBD2	-	TRBJ2-1	TRBV29-1